This T cell receptor (beta chain) comes out of a study of response to subunit inactivated influenza vaccine. This clonotype appeared a few times. With 3 bases removed from V and 6 bases from J, the gap between germline ends came to 15 bases. Germline V lookup: CDR1 DFQATT, CDR2 SNEGSKA (reference sequence). The CDR3 is made up of 14 amino acids. TCRdb reprocessed the RT-PCR reads with MiXCR, giving one entry per CDR3 protein. In the table there are approximately 520,000 distinct CDR3 sequences, approximately 15% of which are singletons. The chain carries TRBV20-1 and TRBJ1-5, with D unresolved. This clonotype originated in a man between 50 and 70 years old who received an inactivated influenza vaccine. Source: CD4+ T cells sorted from PBMCs, taken around 2 years after vaccination. In nucleotides, the CDR3 is TGCAGTGCTAGGGGCGGCCGGGCTAGTCAGCCCCAGCATTTT. It yields the protein CSARGGRASQPQHF.